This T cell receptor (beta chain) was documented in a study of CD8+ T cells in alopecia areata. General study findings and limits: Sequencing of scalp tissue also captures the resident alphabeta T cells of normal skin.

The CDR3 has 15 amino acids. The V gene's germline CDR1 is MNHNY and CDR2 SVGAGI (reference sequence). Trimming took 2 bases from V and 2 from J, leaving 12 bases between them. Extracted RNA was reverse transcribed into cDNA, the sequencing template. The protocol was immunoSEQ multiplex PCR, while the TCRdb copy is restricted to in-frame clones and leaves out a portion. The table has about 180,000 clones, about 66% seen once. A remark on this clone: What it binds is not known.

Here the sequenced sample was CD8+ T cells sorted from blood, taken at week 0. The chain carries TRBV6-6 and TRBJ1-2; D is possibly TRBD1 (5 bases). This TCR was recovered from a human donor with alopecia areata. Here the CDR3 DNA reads TGTGCCAGCAGTTACACCGGGACGGGAAACTATGGCTACACCTTC. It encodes CASSYTGTGNYGYTF.